This entry concerns a single TCR beta chain. As yet, its antigen is unknown. The source of the sample is a study of shared clonotypes between healthy human individuals. Study at large: CD4 naive and CD4 memory each took three plates per donor, while CD8 naive took two and CD8 memory one. The study's findings and limits: Across a handful of donors, naive CD4 shared roughly 5%, naive CD8 more than 3%, memory CD4 more than 2%, memory CD8 about 0.4%.

This was a deep-level run. The assay was immunoSEQ multiplex PCR, and TCRdb's table has in-frame clones only and misses some. The sample lists hundreds of thousands of clones; 97% were seen once. With V trimmed by 0 bases and J by 8 bases, 9 bases remained unmatched. Germline values: CDR1 SEHNR, CDR2 FQNEAQ (reference sequence). CDR3 length: 17 residues. This receptor was identified in a young woman in good health. This chain links TRBV7-9 with TRBJ2-1, with 11 bases lining up with TRBD2. Sequencing was done on a sample of naive CD4+ T cells sorted from blood. The subset: CD45RA+ positively selected. The CDR3 loop is CASSLALGLAGSDEQFF. In DNA, the CDR3 is TGTGCCAGCAGCTTAGCGCTTGGACTAGCGGGCTCGGATGAGCAGTTCTTC.